In its sample, the clone carrying this TCR beta chain was seen a few times. Antigen unknown. The data belong to a study of T cells after yellow fever vaccination. The study's findings and limits: FACS-sorted repertoires could contain abundant clonotypes contaminating from the bulk population. Shared CD4/CD8 clonotypes were a small share, likely from convergent recombination.

TCRdb re-called the 5' RACE reads through MiXCR, storing one row per CDR3 protein. The table lists around 260,000 distinct CDR3 sequences, 5.2% of them singletons, with less than 3.5% in the top ten. This specimen was CD4+ T cells sorted from PBMCs, taken on the day of the yellow fever booster vaccination. This sequence was found in a man younger than 35 who received the YFV17D yellow fever vaccine.

In nucleotides, the CDR3 is TGTGCCAGTATAGAACAGGTTGGGTATGGCTACACCTTC. It yields the protein CASIEQVGYGYTF. This chain joins TRBV2 and TRBJ1-2, with D possibly TRBD1 on 5 matching bases. The germline V gene has CDR1 SNHLY and CDR2 FYNNEI. Trimming cost V 9 bases and J 5 bases, with 16 bases left between them. The CDR3 contains 13 residues.